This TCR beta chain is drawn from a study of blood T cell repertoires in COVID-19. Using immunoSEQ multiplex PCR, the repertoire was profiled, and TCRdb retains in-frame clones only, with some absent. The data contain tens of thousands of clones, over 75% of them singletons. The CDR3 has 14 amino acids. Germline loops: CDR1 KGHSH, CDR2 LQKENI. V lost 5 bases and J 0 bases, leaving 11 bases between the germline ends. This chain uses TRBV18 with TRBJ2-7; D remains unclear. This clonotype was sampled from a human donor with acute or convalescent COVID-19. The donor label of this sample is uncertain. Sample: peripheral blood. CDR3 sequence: CASSETVNSYEQYF. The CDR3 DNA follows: TGTGCCAGCTCAGAAACAGTCAACTCCTACGAGCAGTACTTC.